The rows below give T cell receptor beta chains drawn from one sample of a study of blood T cell repertoires in COVID-19. The table came from immunoSEQ multiplex PCR; TCRdb's copy has only in-frame clones and leaves some out. Of around 300,000 clones detected, over 80% appear once; the ten largest clones hold around 4%. The sample comprised peripheral blood. The receptors come from a woman aged 50 to 60 with active or convalescent COVID-19. CDR3s include the opening cysteine and the closing phenylalanine or tryptophan. The order of the fields is clone size, J gene, V gene, CDR3 length, D gene, CDR3 protein, CDR3 DNA. The D gene is left open where the match is weak. Clone size is given for some rows only: seen once, a few or many times, or a class if the clone is expanded.

. | TRBJ2-3 | TRBV28 | 17 | TRBD1 | CASSSSRGLAGADTQYF | TGTGCCAGCAGCTCCTCGAGGGGGCTAGCAGGGGCAGATACGCAGTATTTT
. | TRBJ2-3 | TRBV10-3 | 14 | TRBD2 | CAIRGTTSQGTQYF | TGTGCCATCAGGGGGACTACTTCTCAAGGTACGCAGTATTTT
. | TRBJ1-2 | TRBV3-1/TRBV3-2 | 14 | . | CASSQDAGSLSYTF | TGTGCCAGCAGCCAAGATGCGGGTAGCCTGAGCTACACCTTC
. | TRBJ1-1 | TRBV6-5 | 13 | TRBD1 | CASSGQVLGEAFF | TGTGCCAGCTCCGGACAGGTCCTCGGGGAAGCTTTCTTT
once | TRBJ1-1 | TRBV3-1/TRBV3-2 | 16 | . | CASSQVPALVWTEAFF | TGTGCCAGCAGCCAAGTGCCAGCGCTGGTGTGGACTGAAGCTTTCTTT
. | TRBJ1-3 | TRBV9 | 16 | . | CASSVVPQISGNTIYF | TGTGCCAGCAGCGTAGTCCCCCAGATCTCTGGAAACACCATATATTTT
. | TRBJ1-5 | TRBV19 | 17 | TRBD1 | CASSIGGTGFWNQPQHF | TGTGCCAGTAGTATAGGAGGGACAGGGTTTTGGAATCAGCCCCAGCATTTT
. | TRBJ1-1 | TRBV15 | 13 | . | CATRQGMNTEAFF | TGTGCCACCCGCCAGGGGATGAACACTGAAGCTTTCTTT
. | TRBJ2-7 | TRBV11-2 | 13 | TRBD2 | CASSSGSTYEQYF | TGTGCCAGCAGCAGCGGGAGCACCTACGAGCAGTACTTC
. | TRBJ1-1 | TRBV18 | 16 | . | CASSLLSRVWDTEAFF | TGTGCCAGCTCACTGCTTTCCCGGGTCTGGGACACTGAAGCTTTCTTT
once | TRBJ2-7 | TRBV28 | 13 | . | CASSLNSPYEQYF | TGTGCCAGCAGTTTAAACTCTCCCTACGAGCAGTACTTC
. | TRBJ2-1 | TRBV29-1 | 14 | TRBD2 | CSVPLSGGGNEQFF | TGCAGCGTCCCCCTGTCGGGAGGTGGAAATGAGCAGTTCTTC
. | TRBJ1-3 | TRBV5-1 | 15 | . | CASSWTVYSGNTIYF | TGCGCCAGCAGCTGGACAGTCTACTCTGGAAACACCATATATTTT
. | TRBJ2-2 | TRBV6-6 | 16 | TRBD2 | CASRALAGGDTGELFF | TGTGCCAGCAGAGCGTTAGCGGGGGGAGACACCGGGGAGCTGTTTTTT
. | TRBJ2-1 | TRBV28 | 14 | . | CASSLLSSYNEQFF | TGTGCCAGCAGTCTACTAAGCTCCTACAATGAGCAGTTCTTC
. | TRBJ2-7 | TRBV9 | 14 | TRBD1 | CASSIGTESYEQYF | TGTGCCAGCAGCATCGGGACAGAGTCCTACGAGCAGTACTTC
. | TRBJ1-6 | TRBV11-2 | 17 | . | CASSLAPVLGVGSPLHF | TGTGCCAGCAGCTTAGCCCCCGTCTTAGGGGTAGGCTCACCCCTCCACTTT
. | TRBJ2-5 | TRBV9 | 14 | . | CASSGHAFAVTQYF | TGTGCCAGCAGCGGGCACGCATTCGCGGTGACCCAGTACTTC
. | TRBJ1-1 | TRBV19 | 16 | . | CASSSNPATGNTEAFF | TGTGCCAGTAGTAGTAATCCCGCCACGGGGAACACTGAAGCTTTCTTT
. | TRBJ1-1 | TRBV11-3 | 13 | . | CASSLERYTEAFF | TGTGCCAGCAGCTTAGAGCGGTACACTGAAGCTTTCTTT
few | TRBJ1-5 | TRBV4-1 | 13 | . | CASSQTGSQPQHF | TGCGCCAGCAGCCAAACAGGGTCCCAGCCCCAGCATTTT
. | TRBJ2-5 | TRBV5-4 | 13 | . | CASSLHRVETQYF | TGTGCCAGCAGCCTCCATCGGGTAGAGACCCAGTACTTC
. | TRBJ2-5 | TRBV14 | 16 | . | CASSLNLARNQETQYF | TGTGCCAGCAGCCTGAACCTAGCGCGGAATCAAGAGACCCAGTACTTC
. | TRBJ1-1 | TRBV7-6 | 14 | . | CASSSRQSNTEAFF | TGTGCCAGCAGCTCACGACAGTCGAACACTGAAGCTTTCTTT
. | TRBJ1-6 | TRBV16 | 15 | . | CASSQSGDSYSPLHF | TGTGCCAGCAGCCAATCGGGGGACTCCTATTCACCCCTCCACTTT
. | TRBJ2-7 | TRBV4-2 | 14 | . | CASSQGTGRHEQYF | TGTGCCAGCAGCCAAGGTACAGGGCGACACGAGCAGTACTTC
. | TRBJ1-1 | TRBV6-5 | 14 | . | CASSLSVIGTEAFF | TGTGCCAGCAGTTTATCGGTCATTGGCACTGAAGCTTTCTTT
. | TRBJ1-3 | TRBV2 | 12 | . | CASRGAGNTIYF | TGTGCCAGCAGAGGGGCTGGAAACACCATATATTTT
. | TRBJ2-7 | TRBV6-5 | 11 | . | CASGALYEQYF | TGTGCCAGCGGGGCCCTCTACGAGCAGTACTTC
. | TRBJ1-4 | TRBV27 | 14 | . | CASSQRRVEEKLFF | TGTGCCAGCAGTCAACGACGGGTAGAGGAAAAACTGTTTTTT
. | TRBJ1-5 | TRBV5-1 | 14 | . | CASSLEGSHQPQHF | TGCGCCAGCAGCTTGGAGGGGTCCCATCAGCCCCAGCATTTT
. | TRBJ1-6 | TRBV4-1 | 17 | . | CASSQEAPTNTNSPLHF | TGCGCCAGCAGCCAAGAAGCCCCAACCAATACGAATTCACCCCTCCACTTT
. | TRBJ2-2 | TRBV3-1/TRBV3-2 | 15 | TRBD2 | CASGVRTSSIGELFF | TGTGCCAGCGGGGTTCGGACTAGCTCAATCGGGGAGCTGTTTTTT
. | TRBJ2-7 | TRBV5-4 | 15 | TRBD1 | CASSLQGATFYEQYF | TGTGCCAGCAGCCTACAGGGGGCTACCTTCTACGAGCAGTACTTC
. | TRBJ1-2 | TRBV12-3/TRBV12-4 | 13 | . | CASSQERVDGYTF | TGTGCCAGCAGCCAAGAGAGAGTGGATGGCTACACCTTC
. | TRBJ2-7 | TRBV2 | 14 | TRBD2 | CASRGLAGAYEQYF | TGTGCCAGCAGGGGACTAGCGGGAGCTTACGAGCAGTACTTC
. | TRBJ1-2 | TRBV3-1/TRBV3-2 | 14 | TRBD1 | CASSILDRGGGYTF | TGTGCCAGCAGCATCCTCGACAGGGGAGGTGGCTACACCTTC
. | TRBJ2-2 | TRBV2 | 17 | . | CASAEGLLSTNTGELFF | TGTGCCAGCGCCGAGGGCCTTCTATCAACTAACACCGGGGAGCTGTTTTTT
. | TRBJ1-1 | TRBV4-1 | 17 | . | CASSQDAEGRRNTEAFF | TGCGCCAGCAGCCAAGATGCGGAGGGGCGCCGGAACACTGAAGCTTTCTTT
. | TRBJ2-3 | TRBV20-1 | 15 | . | CSASLTRYSTDTQYF | TGCAGTGCTAGTCTTACGCGGTATAGCACAGATACGCAGTATTTT
once | TRBJ1-4 | TRBV18 | 14 | TRBD1 | CASSPRDRDEKLFF | TGTGCCAGCTCACCAAGGGACAGGGATGAAAAACTGTTTTTT
. | TRBJ2-1 | TRBV3-1/TRBV3-2 | 12 | . | CASSQSSNEQFF | TGTGCCAGCAGCCAATCGTCCAATGAGCAGTTCTTC